These T cell receptor beta chains were read from a single sample in a study of cytomegalovirus exposure and HLA in healthy donors. Data came from immunoSEQ multiplex PCR; TCRdb stores just in-frame clones and leaves some out. Among about 140,000 clones listed, 77% were seen once. The specimen sequenced was PBMCs. Receptors originate from a man between 25 and 39 years old in good health and CMV-seronegative. Both conserved end residues are part of each CDR3. A D gene is named only where the DNA matches it firmly. Size tells how often a clone was seen (once, few, many) or the class of an expanded clone, and some rows leave it out.

v_gene	abundance	d_gene	j_gene	CDR3nt	CDR3aa
TRBV5-6	-	TRBD2	TRBJ2-3	TGTGCCAGCAGCTTTCCCATGACTAGCGGGGGGTCAGATACGCAGTATTTT	CASSFPMTSGGSDTQYF
TRBV6-5	-	-	TRBJ2-1	TGTGCCAGCAGGGATCTAGCCCTCCAATACAATGAGCAGTTCTTC	CASRDLALQYNEQFF
TRBV2	-	TRBD1	TRBJ1-1	TGTGCCAGCAGTCAGGACAGGGGGCAAACTGAAGCTTTCTTT	CASSQDRGQTEAFF
TRBV27	-	-	TRBJ2-2	TGTGCCAGCAGTCTAGAATGGTCAGGCCCCGGGGACACCGGGGAGCTGTTTTTT	CASSLEWSGPGDTGELFF
TRBV2	few	TRBD2	TRBJ2-3	TGTGCCAGCAACGAGCGGGAGGGCCGGCCAAACTCCCTGTATTTT	CASNEREGRPNSLYF
TRBV6-1	-	-	TRBJ1-4	TGTGCCAGCAGGCCCCCACAGGGTAGTGAAAAACTGTTTTTT	CASRPPQGSEKLFF
TRBV7-3	-	-	TRBJ2-3	TGTGCCAGCAGCACTAATACGGATACGCAGTATTTT	CASSTNTDTQYF
TRBV27	once	-	TRBJ2-2	TGTGCCAGCAAACAGGGATACCACACCGGGGAGCTGTTTTTT	CASKQGYHTGELFF
TRBV7-9	-	-	TRBJ1-2	TGTGCCAGCAGCGTAGAATCGGCCAGGAATAACTATGGCTACACCTTC	CASSVESARNNYGYTF
TRBV10-3	-	-	TRBJ1-4	TGTGCCATCAGTGAGTCCCAGGGTGGGAATGAAAAACTGTTTTTT	CAISESQGGNEKLFF
TRBV6-1	-	-	TRBJ1-4	TGTGCCAGCAGTGAAACAGGGTCAACTAATGAAAAACTGTTTTTT	CASSETGSTNEKLFF
TRBV19	once	TRBD1	TRBJ2-3	TGTGCCACCGACAGGGGGAAGGGGGCAGATACGCAGTATTTT	CATDRGKGADTQYF
TRBV27	once	-	TRBJ2-7	TGTGCCAGCAGTTCAACCGGGACTTTAGCCTACGAGCAGTACTTC	CASSSTGTLAYEQYF
TRBV6-5	-	TRBD1	TRBJ1-5	TGTGCCAGCAGCTCAGACAGGGGATATCAGCCCCAGCATTTT	CASSSDRGYQPQHF
TRBV2	-	-	TRBJ1-3	TGTGCCAGCAGTCTGGAGGGTTACACCATATATTTT	CASSLEGYTIYF
TRBV5-5	-	TRBD1	TRBJ2-7	TGTGCCAGCAGCTTAGAGGGACAGGGAGTGGACGAGCAGTACTTC	CASSLEGQGVDEQYF
TRBV5-1	-	-	TRBJ2-7	TGCGCCAGCAGCTTGACAGGACCTGCCTACGAGCAGTACTTC	CASSLTGPAYEQYF
TRBV7-2	-	-	TRBJ2-2	TGTGCCAGCAGCTTTACACGCGGAACTGACACCGGGGAGCTGTTTTTT	CASSFTRGTDTGELFF
TRBV6-5	-	-	TRBJ2-1	TGTGCCAGCAGTCCCCGGCGCGCGGTCAACAATGAGCAGTTCTTC	CASSPRRAVNNEQFF
TRBV18	-	TRBD2	TRBJ2-2	TGTGCCAGCTCACCTACACTAGCGGGAGGTCGCGCCGGGGAGCTGTTTTTT	CASSPTLAGGRAGELFF
TRBV5-6	once	-	TRBJ2-2	TGTGCCAGCAGCTTTGGTCGCCAGTCCCTCACCGGGGAGCTGTTTTTT	CASSFGRQSLTGELFF
TRBV28	few	TRBD2	TRBJ2-1	TGTGCCAGCAGTACCGGACTAGCGGGAGGGTTCGACACTGAGCAGTTCTTC	CASSTGLAGGFDTEQFF
TRBV30	once	TRBD1	TRBJ2-2	TGTGCCCGACAGGGACAGGAAGCCGGGGAGCTGTTTTTT	CARQGQEAGELFF
TRBV25-1	few	-	TRBJ2-3	TGTGCCAGCAGTGAAGTCGGCACAGATACGCAGTATTTT	CASSEVGTDTQYF
TRBV5-1	-	-	TRBJ1-4	TGCGCCAGCAGCTTGGAATCAGATAATGAAAAACTGTTTTTT	CASSLESDNEKLFF
TRBV5-6	-	-	TRBJ2-3	TGTGCCAGCAGCTCCCGTCCGGGTGATACGCAGTATTTT	CASSSRPGDTQYF
TRBV19	-	-	TRBJ2-1	TGTGCCAGTAGTATTACGGGAGAACCGTTTGAGCAGTTCTTC	CASSITGEPFEQFF
TRBV28	once	TRBD1	TRBJ1-4	TGTGCCAGCAGTTCCCAGACAGGGGGTGGTGAAAAACTGTTTTTT	CASSSQTGGGEKLFF
TRBV7-6	-	-	TRBJ1-3	TGTGCCAGCAGCTTAGAGGGGCTGGCCTACTCTGGAAACACCATATATTTT	CASSLEGLAYSGNTIYF
TRBV27	-	TRBD1	TRBJ2-7	TGTGCCAGACAGGACAGGGGAACCTACGAGCAGTACTTC	CARQDRGTYEQYF
TRBV11-3	few	TRBD2	TRBJ2-2	TGTGCCAGCAGCCCGGCGGGGCTAGCGGGCACCGGGGAGCTGTTTTTT	CASSPAGLAGTGELFF
TRBV6-4	-	-	TRBJ2-1	TGTGCCAGCAGTGACCACGGACAGTCCCATAAAGCGGTATGGGAGCCCTACAATGAGCAGTTCTTC	CASSDHGQSHKAVWEPYNEQFF
TRBV6-5	-	TRBD1	TRBJ1-2	TGTGCCAGCAGTTTCCAGGGGGGCTGGGAGTATGGCTACACCTTC	CASSFQGGWEYGYTF
TRBV6-1	once	-	TRBJ1-1	TGTGCCAGCAGTTTCGTACTCACTGAAGCTTTCTTT	CASSFVLTEAFF
TRBV5-6	-	TRBD2	TRBJ2-3	TGTGCCAGCAGCTGGGGGCGGGAGGGGGCAGATACGCAGTATTTT	CASSWGREGADTQYF
TRBV6-6	-	TRBD2	TRBJ2-7	TGTGCCAGCAGTATATTACTAGCGGGAGTTGACGAGCAGTACTTC	CASSILLAGVDEQYF
TRBV2	-	-	TRBJ1-4	TGTGCCGTACATGCAGGGGCTAATGAAAAACTGTTTTTT	CAVHAGANEKLFF
TRBV11-1	-	-	TRBJ2-5	TGTGCCAGCAGCTTAACCGGACTACCTACATTGGAGACCCAGTACTTC	CASSLTGLPTLETQYF
TRBV7-3	-	TRBD2	TRBJ2-3	TGTGCCAGCAGCTTAATGGCGGGAGGATGGGCTAGCACAGATACGCAGTATTTT	CASSLMAGGWASTDTQYF
TRBV27	-	TRBD2	TRBJ2-1	TGTGCCAGCAGTTTACTACTAGCGGGAGGGCCCAATGAGCAGTTCTTC	CASSLLLAGGPNEQFF
TRBV4-1	-	TRBD2	TRBJ2-7	TGCGCCAGCAGCCAAACCACTAGCGGGAGGTCCTACGAGCAGTACTTC	CASSQTTSGRSYEQYF
TRBV28	-	TRBD2	TRBJ2-2	TGTGCCTCCTTTGGGGCCCTAAGCGGGAGGGTCGACACCGGGGAGCTGTTTTTT	CASFGALSGRVDTGELFF